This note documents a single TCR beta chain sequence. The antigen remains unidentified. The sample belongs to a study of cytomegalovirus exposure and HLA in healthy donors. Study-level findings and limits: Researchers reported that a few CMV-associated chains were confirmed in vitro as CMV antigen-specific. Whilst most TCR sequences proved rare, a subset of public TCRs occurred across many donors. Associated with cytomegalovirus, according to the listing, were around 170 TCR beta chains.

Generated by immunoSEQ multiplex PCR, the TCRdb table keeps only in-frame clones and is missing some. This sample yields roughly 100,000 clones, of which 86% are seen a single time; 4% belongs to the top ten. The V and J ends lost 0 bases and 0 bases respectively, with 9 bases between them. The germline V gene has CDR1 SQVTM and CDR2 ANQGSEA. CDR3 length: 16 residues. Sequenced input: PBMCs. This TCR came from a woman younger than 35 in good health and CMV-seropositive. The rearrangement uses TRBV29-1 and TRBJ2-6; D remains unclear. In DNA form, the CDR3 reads TGCAGCGTTGAAGATCACGGGTCCTCTGGGGCCAACGTCCTGACTTTC. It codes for CSVEDHGSSGANVLTF.